This T cell receptor (beta chain) was identified during a study of blood T cell repertoires in COVID-19. The germline V gene has CDR1 MNHEY and CDR2 SVGAGI. The CDR3 covers 12 residues. V lost 7 bases and J 2 bases, leaving 9 bases between the germline ends. Some clones are missing from TCRdb's copy, which holds only in-frame ones; the method was immunoSEQ multiplex PCR. The sample includes 280,000 or so clones, nearly 90% of them seen just once. The chain employs TRBV6-5 and TRBJ2-7; D unclear. Specimen: peripheral blood. This clonotype originated in a man between 18 and 29 years old with active or convalescent COVID-19. Written as DNA, the CDR3 is TGTGCCAGCATGGGCGAAACCTACGAGCAGTACTTC. Translated, it gives CASMGETYEQYF.